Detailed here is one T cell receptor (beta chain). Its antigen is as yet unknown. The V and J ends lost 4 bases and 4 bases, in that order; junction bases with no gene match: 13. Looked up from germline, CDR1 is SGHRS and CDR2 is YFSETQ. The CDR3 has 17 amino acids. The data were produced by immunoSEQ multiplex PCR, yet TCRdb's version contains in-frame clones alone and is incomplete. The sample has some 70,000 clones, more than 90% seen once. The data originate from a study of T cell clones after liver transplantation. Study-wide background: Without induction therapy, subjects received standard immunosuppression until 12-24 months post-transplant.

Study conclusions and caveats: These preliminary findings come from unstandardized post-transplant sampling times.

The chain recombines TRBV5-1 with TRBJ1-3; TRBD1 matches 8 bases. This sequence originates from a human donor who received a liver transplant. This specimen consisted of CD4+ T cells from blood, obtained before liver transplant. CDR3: CASSLPGQGLGGNTIYF. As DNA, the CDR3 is TGCGCCAGCAGCCTTCCCGGACAGGGCTTAGGAGGAAACACCATATATTTT.